What follows are 4 T cell receptor beta chains derived from one specimen sequenced in a study of neurological immune-mediated disorders. TCRdb called the 5' RACE reads again in MiXCR, with one record for every CDR3 protein. There are 60,000 to 85,000 distinct CDR3 sequences in the sample; roughly 4.9% occur only once, and over 2% lies in the top ten. The specimen sequenced was PBMCs. These TCRs come from a woman in her 70s with multiple sclerosis.

This clonotype was observed many times. The J gene is TRBJ2-7, the V gene TRBV29-1; 7 bases line up with TRBD2. The V segment lost 4 bases and the J segment 6 bases; nucleotides outside the gene matches: 3. This CDR3 is built from 11 residues. From germline, CDR1 is SQVTM and CDR2 ANQGSEA. The CDR3 DNA sequence: TGCAGCGTTGGGCCGGGGGGCGAGCAGTACTTC. Protein: CSVGPGGEQYF.

There are many counts of this clonotype. The chain employs TRBV30 and TRBJ1-1; 7 positions agree with TRBD1. Per the germline V gene, CDR1 is GTSNPN and CDR2 is SVGIG (reference sequence). After removal of 8 bases from V and 7 bases from J, the junction contained 13 bases not matched to a gene. The CDR3 loop spans 13 amino acids. The CDR3 sequence is CARTKRGGSEAFF. In DNA form, the CDR3 reads TGTGCCCGAACGAAACGAGGGGGCAGTGAAGCTTTCTTT.

This clonotype has at least ten counts. The chain uses TRBV7-8 and TRBJ2-7; the D is unclear. There are 16 residues in the CDR3. V gave up 5 bases and J gave up 0 bases, with 17 bases separating them. Germline loops: CDR1 SGHVS, CDR2 FQNEAQ. CDR3 sequence: CASSPRRAGASYEQYF. CDR3 DNA sequence: TGTGCCAGCAGCCCCCGTAGGGCTGGAGCCTCCTACGAGCAGTACTTC.

This clonotype was observed many times. The rearrangement links TRBV4-1 to TRBJ2-5; 8 bases are shared with TRBD2. CDR1 MGHRA and CDR2 YSYEKL come from the germline V gene. The CDR3 sequence is 14 residues long. Unmatched junction bases numbered 4, after V lost 4 bases and J lost 3 bases. This chain's CDR3 is CASSLAGFEETQYF. The DNA for the CDR3 is TGCGCCAGCAGCCTAGCGGGGTTCGAAGAGACCCAGTACTTC.